The T cell receptor beta chain described here comes from a study of tumor-infiltrating lymphocytes in primary liver carcinoma. A constant-region primer served to make TCR beta cDNA from roughly 500 ng total RNA. Slightly modified ARM-PCR served as the procedure for the TCR beta libraries. These libraries came from three rounds of nested multiplex PCR. TRBV1-TRBV30 forward primers and a C-beta reverse primer were used in the first two PCR rounds, which each ran for 10 cycles. TCRdb ran MiXCR on the multiplex PCR reads and lists one entry per CDR3 protein. The table has 300,000 to 400,000 distinct CDR3 sequences, 65% seen once. The study extracted blood RNA from unsorted whole blood and also extracted germline DNA. The CDR3 has 14 residues. CDR1 and CDR2 from the germline V gene are GTSNPN and SVGIG (reference sequence). The V gene lost 1 base and the J gene lost 4 bases, with 10 bases spanning the gap.

V and J are TRBV30 and TRBJ1-4; a possible D gene is TRBD1 (6 bases). The specimen was peripheral blood. This clonotype was obtained from a man in his forties with primary liver carcinoma and hepatitis B virus infection. CDR3 in DNA: TGTGCCTGGAGTGAGGGACAAAGTAATGAAAAACTGTTTTTT. Translating gives CAWSEGQSNEKLFF.